One T cell receptor (beta chain) is described in this entry. V gave up 0 bases and J gave up 8 bases, with 8 bases separating them. The germline V gene has CDR1 SGHNT and CDR2 YYREEE (reference sequence). The CDR3 contains 13 residues. This entry comes from a study of CD8 T cells in Susac syndrome. Reverse transcription used roughly 0.5 to 1 ug RNA and random hexamers. Via MiXCR, TCRdb re-called the immunoSEQ multiplex PCR reads, giving one row per CDR3 protein. Seen here are some 240,000 distinct CDR3 sequences, approximately 95% observed once, and the top ten hold less than 0.11%. The chain couples TRBV5-4 to TRBJ2-2; D is uncertain. Sequencing used CD4+ T cells from PBMCs. The receptor was derived from a human donor with Susac syndrome. The CDR3 DNA follows: TGTGCCAGCAGCTTGGTCGCAGCTGGGGAGCTGTTTTTT. Its protein is CASSLVAAGELFF.